The 9 T cell receptor beta chains presented below share a single source sample, sequenced in a study of CD8+CD57+ T cells in acquired aplastic anemia. The use of genomic DNA as template underpinned the TCR beta VDJ and CDR3 profiling. Each CDR3 protein gets one entry after TCRdb re-called the reads with MiXCR. Here the sample spans roughly 64,000 distinct CDR3 sequences, around 55% being singletons. The material sequenced was sorted CD4+, CD8+, or CD8+CD57+ T cells (not recorded which) from PBMCs. These receptor sequences come from a human donor in good health, serving as a control.

The table lists this clonotype with a count of one. CDR3 region: CASSQRTSGPYEQYF. The CDR3 DNA reads as TGTGCCAGCAGCCAACGGACTAGCGGACCCTACGAGCAGTACTTC. The chain couples TRBV7-2 to TRBJ2-7; 10 nucleotides agree with TRBD2. The V segment lost 5 bases and the J segment 2 bases; nucleotides outside the gene matches: 6. Germline values: CDR1 SGHTA, CDR2 FQGNSA. CDR3 size: 15 residues.

This chain connects TRBV7-9 to TRBJ1-1, with 7 bases identical to TRBD1. Germline CDR1 is SEHNR and CDR2 is FQNEAQ (reference sequence). The CDR3 is made up of 14 amino acids. The J segment lost 0 bases and the V segment lost 6 bases, leaving 4 bases of the junction unmatched. The CDR3 DNA reads TGTGCCAGCAGACAAGGACAGGTGAACACTGAAGCTTTCTTT. Residues: CASRQGQVNTEAFF. Based on the CDR3 plus reference TRBV7-9 and TRBJ1-1, the full variable domain is DTGVSQNPRHKITKRGQNVTFRCDPISEHNRLYWYRQTLGQGPEFLTYFQNEAQLEKSRLLSDRFSAERPKGSFSTLEIQRTEQGDSAMYLCASRQGQVNTEAFFGQGTRLTVV.

This chain uses TRBV10-2 with TRBJ2-3; 15 nucleotides match TRBD2. CDR3 size: 16 residues. Trimming took 2 bases from V and 5 from J; bases not matched to a gene: 2. Germline lookup yields CDR1 WSHSY and CDR2 SAAADI. The CDR3 spells CASSEGTSGGKDTQYF. The CDR3, as DNA: TGCGCCAGCAGTGAGGGGACTAGCGGGGGGAAAGATACGCAGTATTTT.

There are many counts of this clonotype. The rearrangement joins TRBV20-1 to TRBJ1-3; 10 nucleotides agree with TRBD1. This CDR3 is built from 12 residues. The germline V gene has CDR1 DFQATT and CDR2 SNEGSKA (reference sequence). Germline trimming cut 7 bases from V and 6 bases from J; bases unmatched to any gene: 3. Here the CDR3 reads CSGTGGSNTIYF. As DNA, the CDR3 is TGCAGTGGGACAGGGGGGTCAAACACCATATATTTT.

The rearrangement links TRBV9 to TRBJ1-5; D not certain. The ends were cut back, 4 bases at V and 10 bases at J, with 15 bases in the middle. Germline lookup yields CDR1 SGDLS and CDR2 YYNGEE. The CDR3 is 13 residues long. This CDR3 is CASSPKDGRPQHF. CDR3 nucleotide sequence: TGTGCCAGCAGCCCCAAGGACGGTCGCCCCCAGCATTTT.

The chain recombines TRBV10-2 with TRBJ2-7, with 9 bases aligning to TRBD1. The CDR3 loop spans 14 amino acids. The V gene's germline CDR1 is WSHSY and CDR2 SAAADI. With 6 bases clipped from V and 2 bases from J, the junction kept 5 bases outside the gene matches. The CDR3 DNA sequence: TGCGCCAGCAGGGGGGACAGGGAGACCTACGAGCAGTACTTC. The encoded protein is CASRGDRETYEQYF.

This clonotype came up many times. The chain carries TRBV25-1 and TRBJ1-1; D not resolved. Looked up from germline, CDR1 is MGHDK and CDR2 is SYGVNS. This CDR3 contains 13 residues. V was cut by 5 bases and J by 5 bases, with 12 bases left in between. CDR3 region: CASSYQTSTEAFF. CDR3 sequence (DNA): TGTGCCAGCAGTTATCAGACCTCAACTGAAGCTTTCTTT.

The J gene is TRBJ1-6, the V gene TRBV19, with 10 bases identical to TRBD1. This CDR3 region has 15 residues. CDR1 and CDR2 from the germline V gene are LNHDA and SQIVND (reference sequence). J was trimmed by 7 bases and V by 3 bases; bases with no gene match: 3. CDR3 DNA sequence: TGTGCCAGTAGTATCTGGACAGGGGGAAATTCACCCCTCCACTTT. Translated: CASSIWTGGNSPLHF.

This clonotype was counted ten times or more. The J gene is TRBJ2-5, the V gene TRBV5-1, with 7 bases aligning to TRBD2. The germline V gene has CDR1 SGHRS and CDR2 YFSETQ. With 2 bases clipped from V and 5 bases from J, the junction kept 9 bases outside the gene matches. CDR3 size: 15 residues. Here the CDR3 reads CASSFRSGLGETQYF. The CDR3 nucleotides are TGCGCCAGCAGCTTCCGTAGCGGGCTTGGCGAGACCCAGTACTTC.